Listed below are T cell receptor beta chains from one sample, sequenced in a study of beta chain features in type 1 diabetes. Repertoires were generated with immunoSEQ multiplex PCR, while TCRdb's copy carries only in-frame clones and drops some. This repertoire shows roughly 500,000 clones, about 10% found once; its top ten account for around 0.05%. Sequences were obtained from naive CD4+ T cells from blood. The receptors shown here come from a woman aged 18-29 years in good health. CDR3s leave out the opening cysteine and the closing phenylalanine or tryptophan. The order of the fields is CDR3 protein, V gene, J gene.

CDR3: ASSLKGQGYGYT
V: TRBV7-9
J: TRBJ1-2

CDR3: ATGGQGTDTQY
V: TRBV11-3
J: TRBJ2-3

CDR3: SARPAYGYT
V: TRBV20-1
J: TRBJ1-2

CDR3: SVTGVGGNTIY
V: TRBV29-1
J: TRBJ1-3

CDR3: ASGLNRGPYNEQF
V: TRBV12-5
J: TRBJ2-1

CDR3: ASSLGGADSPLH
V: TRBV5-4
J: TRBJ1-6

CDR3: ASSTGEGPYEQY
V: TRBV18
J: TRBJ2-7

CDR3: ASSFSASTQY
V: TRBV7-2
J: TRBJ2-3

CDR3: ASSLTGTLSYEQY
V: TRBV19
J: TRBJ2-7

CDR3: ASSLSAYYEQF
V: TRBV5-1
J: TRBJ2-1

CDR3: ASSGPAYEQF
V: TRBV2
J: TRBJ2-1

CDR3: ASSPTSTDTQY
V: TRBV5-1
J: TRBJ2-3

CDR3: ASSHTGRDKNIQY
V: TRBV6-5
J: TRBJ2-4